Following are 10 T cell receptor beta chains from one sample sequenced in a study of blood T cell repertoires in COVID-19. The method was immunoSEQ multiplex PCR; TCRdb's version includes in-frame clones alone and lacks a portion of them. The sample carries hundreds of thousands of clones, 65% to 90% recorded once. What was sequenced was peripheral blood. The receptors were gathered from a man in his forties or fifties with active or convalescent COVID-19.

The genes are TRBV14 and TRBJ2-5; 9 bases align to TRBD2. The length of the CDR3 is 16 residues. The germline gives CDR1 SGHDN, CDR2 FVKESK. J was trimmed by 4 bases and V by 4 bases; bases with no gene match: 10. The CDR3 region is CASSPLLSGSRETQYF. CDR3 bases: TGTGCCAGCAGCCCCCTACTTAGCGGGAGTCGAGAGACCCAGTACTTC.

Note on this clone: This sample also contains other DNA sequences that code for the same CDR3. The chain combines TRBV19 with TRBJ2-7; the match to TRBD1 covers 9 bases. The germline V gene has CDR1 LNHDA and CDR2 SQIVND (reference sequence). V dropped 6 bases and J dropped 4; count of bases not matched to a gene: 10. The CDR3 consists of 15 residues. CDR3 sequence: CASSTPGQGRYEQYF. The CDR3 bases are TGTGCCAGTAGCACACCGGGACAGGGTCGATACGAGCAGTACTTC.

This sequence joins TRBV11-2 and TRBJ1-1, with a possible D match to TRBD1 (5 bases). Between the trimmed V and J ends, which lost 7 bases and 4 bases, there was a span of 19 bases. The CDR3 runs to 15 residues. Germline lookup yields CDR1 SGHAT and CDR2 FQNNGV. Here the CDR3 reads CASTLGRGMGTEAFF. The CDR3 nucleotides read TGTGCCAGCACCCTTGGGAGGGGAATGGGCACTGAAGCTTTCTTT.

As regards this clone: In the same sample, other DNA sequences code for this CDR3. CDR3 amino acids: CSASLAGSTDTQYF. CDR3 in DNA: TGCAGTGCTAGTTTGGCAGGGAGCACAGATACGCAGTATTTT. The chain links TRBV20-1 to TRBJ2-3, with D maybe TRBD1 (5 bases). Germline V gene sequence: CDR1 DFQATT, CDR2 SNEGSKA (reference sequence). V lost 3 bases to trimming and J lost 0 bases, with 10 bases between them. The CDR3 has 14 amino acids.

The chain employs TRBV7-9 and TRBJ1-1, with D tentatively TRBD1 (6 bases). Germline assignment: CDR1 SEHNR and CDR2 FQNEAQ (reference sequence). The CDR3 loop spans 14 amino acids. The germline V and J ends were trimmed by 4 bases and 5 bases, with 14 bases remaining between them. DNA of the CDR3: TGTGCCAGCAGCTCCTACAGGGTTGAGACTGAAGCTTTCTTT. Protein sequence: CASSSYRVETEAFF.

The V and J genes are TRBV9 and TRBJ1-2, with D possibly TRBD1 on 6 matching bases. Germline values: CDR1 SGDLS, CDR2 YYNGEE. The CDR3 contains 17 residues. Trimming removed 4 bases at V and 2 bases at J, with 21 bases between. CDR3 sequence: CASSQGVDRPTNYGYTF. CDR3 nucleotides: TGTGCCAGCAGCCAAGGGGTGGACAGACCAACCAACTATGGCTACACCTTC.

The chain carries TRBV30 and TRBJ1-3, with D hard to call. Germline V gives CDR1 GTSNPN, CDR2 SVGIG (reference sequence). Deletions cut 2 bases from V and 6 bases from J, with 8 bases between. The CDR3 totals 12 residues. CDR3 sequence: CAWSPLANTIYF. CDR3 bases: TGTGCCTGGAGTCCCTTGGCAAACACCATATATTTT.

This CDR3 is CASSLLAGARASYEQYF. CDR3 nucleotides: TGTGCCAGCAGCTTACTAGCGGGGGCCAGAGCTTCCTACGAGCAGTACTTC. The chain has TRBV7-2 and TRBJ2-7, with 10 nucleotides matching TRBD2. The junction had 8 bases not matched to a gene; V was cut back by 2 bases and J by 1 base. The CDR3 extends over 17 amino acids. Per germline, CDR1 SGHTA and CDR2 FQGNSA.

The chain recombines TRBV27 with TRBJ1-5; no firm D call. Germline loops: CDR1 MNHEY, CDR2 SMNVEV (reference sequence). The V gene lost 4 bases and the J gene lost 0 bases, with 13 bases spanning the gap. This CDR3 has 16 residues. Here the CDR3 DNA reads TGTGCCAGCAGTTCTGCAGGAAGGTATAGCAATCAGCCCCAGCATTTT. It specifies CASSSAGRYSNQPQHF.

The CDR3 region is CASSSPGQGETQYF. The CDR3 DNA follows: TGCGCCAGCAGCTCGCCGGGACAGGGGGAGACCCAGTACTTC. The chain uses TRBV5-1 and TRBJ2-5, with TRBD1 identical over 10 bases. The CDR3 has 14 residues. Trimming removed 3 bases from V and 5 bases from J; junction bases left unmatched: 4. Germline V gives CDR1 SGHRS, CDR2 YFSETQ.